The rows below give T cell receptor beta chains drawn from one sample of a study of T cell responses to AZD1222 COVID-19 vaccine. Generated by immunoSEQ multiplex PCR, the TCRdb table keeps only in-frame clones and is missing some. The table shows about 180,000 clones, with about nine tenths occurring only once. This specimen was peripheral blood, taken 28 days after the second dose of the MenACWY control vaccine. These receptors all stem from an adult who received the MenACWY meningococcal vaccine as a control. Both conserved end residues are part of each CDR3. The D gene is left open where the match is weak. Clone size appears in some rows only: once, few, many, or a class for an expanded clone.

>TRBJ2-3|.|TRBD2|TRBV5-1
TGCGCCAGCAGCTCGTTAGCGGGAGCGGGAGCAGATACGCAGTATTTT
CASSSLAGAGADTQYF
>TRBJ2-3|.|TRBD2|TRBV6-5
TGTGCCAGCAGTTACAGTGCAGCGGGAGCGCCAGATACGCAGTATTTT
CASSYSAAGAPDTQYF
>TRBJ2-1|.|TRBD2|TRBV14
TGTGCCAGCAGCCAAGTATTCGGGACTAGCGGGACGAATGAGCAGTTCTTC
CASSQVFGTSGTNEQFF
>TRBJ1-3|once|.|TRBV5-6
TGTGCCAGCAGCCAGGACTGGAGCTCTGGAAACACCATATATTTT
CASSQDWSSGNTIYF
>TRBJ2-6|.|TRBD1|TRBV10-3
TGTGCTAGCTTTGGACAGGGGGTATCTGGGGCCAACGTCCTGACTTTC
CASFGQGVSGANVLTF
>TRBJ2-1|.|.|TRBV10-3
TGTGCCATCAGTGAGGGACTTCACGCCTACAATGAGCAGTTCTTC
CAISEGLHAYNEQFF
>TRBJ1-5|.|TRBD1|TRBV28
TGTGCCAGCAGAACTAGACAGGGGCCGCAGCCCCAGCATTTT
CASRTRQGPQPQHF
>TRBJ1-4|.|.|TRBV29-1
TGCAGCGTTGAAGGCCTAGACGGAATTGCAACTAATGAAAAACTGTTTTTT
CSVEGLDGIATNEKLFF
>TRBJ2-3|.|TRBD1|TRBV7-9
TGTGCCAGCAGCTCCATTACCTCCGGACAGGGTTCAGATACGCAGTATTTT
CASSSITSGQGSDTQYF
>TRBJ2-7|.|.|TRBV4-1
TGCGCCAGCAGCCAAGCAACAACCTCCTACGAGCAGTACTTC
CASSQATTSYEQYF
>TRBJ1-5|.|.|TRBV19
TGTGCCAGTAGTACCCAGGCGGCGTATAGCAATCAGCCCCAGCATTTT
CASSTQAAYSNQPQHF
>TRBJ1-4|.|TRBD1|TRBV11-2
TGTGCCAGCAGCCCCGTCCCCGACGACAGGGAAGAAAAACTGTTTTTT
CASSPVPDDREEKLFF
>TRBJ2-3|.|TRBD1|TRBV4-3
TGCGCCAGCAGCCCCGAGACAGGGACAGATACGCAGTATTTT
CASSPETGTDTQYF
>TRBJ2-7|.|.|TRBV7-9
TGTGCCAGCAGCCCGGGTGACGAGCAGTACTTC
CASSPGDEQYF
>TRBJ2-7|few|TRBD2|TRBV7-2
TGTGCCAGCAGCCTAACGGCGGGGAGGACTAGCGGCTACGAGCAGTACTTC
CASSLTAGRTSGYEQYF
>TRBJ2-1|.|.|TRBV7-9
TGTGCCAGCAGCTTAGCGAGGGTTAGTGAGCAGTTCTTC
CASSLARVSEQFF
>TRBJ1-2|.|.|TRBV18
TGTGCCAGCTCACCACTGGCAGGGGACGGAAGCTACACCTTC
CASSPLAGDGSYTF
>TRBJ1-5|.|.|TRBV7-2
TGTGCCAGCAGCTTAGACCCCCGGGGCAATCAGCCCCAGCATTTT
CASSLDPRGNQPQHF
>TRBJ2-7|.|TRBD2|TRBV5-6
TGTGCCAGCAGTTATATAGCGGGAGGGCCTTACGAGCAGTACTTC
CASSYIAGGPYEQYF
>TRBJ1-1|.|TRBD1|TRBV6-5
TGTGCCAGCACTCCCGGACAGGGAAGAAACACTGAAGCTTTCTTT
CASTPGQGRNTEAFF
>TRBJ2-7|.|.|TRBV28
TGTGCCAGCAGAAACTCGTACAGCTTCTACGAGCAGTACTTC
CASRNSYSFYEQYF
>TRBJ1-2|.|.|TRBV5-6
TGTGCCAGCAGCGTCCCCGGGCCCCAGGTTGATGGCTACACCTTC
CASSVPGPQVDGYTF
>TRBJ1-2|.|TRBD1|TRBV9
TGTGCCAGCAGCGATGGACAGGGGGGTCCCACCTTC
CASSDGQGGPTF
>TRBJ2-7|.|TRBD2|TRBV18
TGTGCCAGCTCTCAAAGGACTAGCGGGATCTACGAGCAGTACTTC
CASSQRTSGIYEQYF
>TRBJ2-6|.|TRBD2|TRBV4-3
TGCGCCAGCAGCCAAGGGCCCGGGACTAGCGAACGTTCTGGGGCCAACGTCCTGACTTTC
CASSQGPGTSERSGANVLTF
>TRBJ1-5|.|.|TRBV4-3
TGCGCCAGCAGCCAAGCTGCAGGGTTCCGGTATAGCAATCAGCCCCAGCATTTT
CASSQAAGFRYSNQPQHF
>TRBJ1-5|.|.|TRBV18
TGTGCCAGCTCACCTGGCGGGAATCAGCCCCAGCATTTT
CASSPGGNQPQHF
>TRBJ2-1|.|TRBD2|TRBV6-5
TGTGCCAGCGTCCGGGCTAGCGGGAGTTACAATGAGCAGTTCTTC
CASVRASGSYNEQFF
>TRBJ2-2|.|.|TRBV24-1
TGTGCCACCAGTGATTCGGGGACCGGGGAGCTGTTTTTT
CATSDSGTGELFF
>TRBJ2-2|few|.|TRBV7-3
TGTGCCAGCAGCCCTAAGGCCAAGACGAACACCGGGGAGCTGTTTTTT
CASSPKAKTNTGELFF
>TRBJ2-2|.|.|TRBV6-6
TGTGCCAGCAGTAAACACGGCACCGGGGAGCTGTTTTTT
CASSKHGTGELFF
>TRBJ1-2|.|.|TRBV6-2/TRBV6-3
TGTGCCAGCAGTTACCACGGTTCTAACTATGGCTACACCTTC
CASSYHGSNYGYTF
>TRBJ1-2|.|.|TRBV19
TGTGCCAGTAGTACGGGGTATGGCTACACCTTC
CASSTGYGYTF
>TRBJ1-3|once|TRBD1|TRBV5-1
TGCGCCAGCAGCTTCGGCACAGGCCAGGGGGGTTTTTACGGTGCAGACACCATATATTTT
CASSFGTGQGGFYGADTIYF
>TRBJ2-1|.|TRBD2|TRBV6-5
TGTGCCAGCAGTTACTCCCATGCTAGCGGGACTGAGCAGTTCTTC
CASSYSHASGTEQFF
>TRBJ2-3|.|.|TRBV9
TGTGCCAGCAGCGTAGAACTACACACAGATACGCAGTATTTT
CASSVELHTDTQYF
>TRBJ1-5|.|.|TRBV12-3/TRBV12-4
TGTGCCAGCAAGGGGCTCTTCAATCAGCCCCAGCATTTT
CASKGLFNQPQHF
>TRBJ2-5|once|TRBD1|TRBV28
TGTGCCAGCAGTTTAAGGTGGGACAGGGGTCGAGAGACCCAGTACTTC
CASSLRWDRGRETQYF
>TRBJ1-3|.|.|TRBV19
TGTGCCAGTACGGACAAGGGACGTTCTGGAAACACCATATATTTT
CASTDKGRSGNTIYF
>TRBJ2-4|.|.|TRBV30
TGTGCCTTCCCCGGGGTAGCATCCAAAAACATTCAGTACTTC
CAFPGVASKNIQYF
>TRBJ1-1|once|.|TRBV5-1
TGCGCCAGCAGCTATCAGGGGAGGGACACTGAAGCTTTCTTT
CASSYQGRDTEAFF
>TRBJ1-2|.|.|TRBV30
TGTGCCTGGAGTCCCTATCGCTACACCTTC
CAWSPYRYTF
>TRBJ1-2|.|TRBD1|TRBV3-1/TRBV3-2
TGTGCCAGCAGCGACAGGGCGGCGGATCCAACCGGCTTC
CASSDRAADPTGF
>TRBJ2-2|.|.|TRBV11-2
TGTGCCAGCATACGACAGGCCACGAACACCGGGGAGCTGTTTTTT
CASIRQATNTGELFF
>TRBJ2-5|.|.|TRBV23-1
TGCGCCAATTCGCTTTGCGGAAGAGGGAAAGAGACCCAGTACTTC
CANSLCGRGKETQYF
>TRBJ2-2|.|TRBD1|TRBV7-9
TGTGCCAGCAGCCCAGATGGGACAGGGGGGACCGGGGAGCTGTTTTTT
CASSPDGTGGTGELFF
>TRBJ1-5|.|.|TRBV6-5
TGTGCCAGCAGTTCCCTAGGGCTCCTTCAGCCCCAGCATTTT
CASSSLGLLQPQHF
>TRBJ1-1|few|.|TRBV18
TGTGCCAGCTCACCCACAAGGTTCCAAATTGGGAACACTGAAGCTTTCTTT
CASSPTRFQIGNTEAFF
>TRBJ1-2|.|.|TRBV10-3
TGTGCCATCAGTGGAAGTGAGGGGTCTGGCTACACCTTC
CAISGSEGSGYTF
>TRBJ2-7|.|.|TRBV7-9
TGTGCCAGCAGCTTGGGGAACAGCGGAACCTACGAGCAGTACTTC
CASSLGNSGTYEQYF
>TRBJ1-4|.|TRBD1|TRBV6-5
TGTGCCAGCAGATTTACAGGGGGTCAGAGTGAAAAACTGTTTTTT
CASRFTGGQSEKLFF
>TRBJ1-4|.|TRBD1|TRBV5-6
TGTGCCAGCAGCCCGGTATCCGGGACAGGTTCTAATGAAAAACTGTTTTTT
CASSPVSGTGSNEKLFF
>TRBJ2-7|once|.|TRBV7-2
TGTGCCAGCAGCCACGAATACAGGAGCCTCTACGAGCAGTACTTC
CASSHEYRSLYEQYF
>TRBJ1-3|.|TRBD1|TRBV4-2
TGTGCCAGCAGCCAATCCGAGGGGGCAGGAGGAAACACCATATATTTT
CASSQSEGAGGNTIYF